These 9 T cell receptor beta chains were all obtained from the same sample, sequenced in a study of OX40 agonist ivuxolimab in advanced cancers. Measured with immunoSEQ multiplex PCR; TCRdb has only the in-frame clones, and not every one. The data contain about 44,000 clones, around 90% of them singletons. The material was CD4+ or CD8+ T cells sorted from blood, obtained in a trial of the OX40 agonist ivuxolimab. All receptors come from an adult with an advanced solid tumor such as melanoma, head and neck, liver or kidney cancer.

V is TRBV6-5 and J is TRBJ1-1; D is undetermined. With 2 bases removed from V and 8 bases from J, the gap between germline ends came to 9 bases. Germline V gives CDR1 MNHEY, CDR2 SVGAGI. CDR3 size: 12 residues. Here the CDR3 DNA reads TGTGCCAGCAGTTACGCCCCCGGAGAAGCTTTCTTT. Amino acid sequence: CASSYAPGEAFF.

The gene calls are TRBV7-8 and TRBJ2-1; 12 nucleotides line up with TRBD2. Germline CDR1 is SGHVS and CDR2 is FQNEAQ. J was trimmed by 10 bases and V by 4 bases; bases with no gene match: 8. This CDR3 comprises 15 residues. CDR3: CASSYLAGGPAEQFF. The CDR3 bases are TGTGCCAGCAGCTACCTAGCGGGAGGGCCCGCCGAGCAGTTCTTC.

The rearrangement uses TRBV7-2 and TRBJ2-1, with 8 bases fitting TRBD1. Germline-derived CDR1 and CDR2 are SGHTA and FQGNSA. The CDR3 runs to 14 residues. V lost 4 bases, J lost 8 bases, and 7 bases stayed unmatched. CDR3 nucleotides: TGTGCCAGCAGCTACCGACAGGGGTTCGATGAGCAGTTCTTC. The encoded protein is CASSYRQGFDEQFF.

DNA for the CDR3: TGTGCCAGCAGCCACCGGTACAATGAGCAGTTCTTC. Protein: CASSHRYNEQFF. This rearrangement joins TRBV6-5 to TRBJ2-1, with D unclear. V was cut by 6 bases and J by 4 bases, with 7 bases left in between. This CDR3 is built from 12 residues. The V gene's germline CDR1 is MNHEY and CDR2 SVGAGI.

This rearrangement joins TRBV6-4 to TRBJ2-2, with 9 bases identical to TRBD2. The length of the CDR3 is 17 residues. The junction had 8 bases not matched to a gene; V was cut back by 2 bases and J by 4 bases. Germline values: CDR1 MRHNA, CDR2 SNTAGT. The CDR3: CASSDGAGGPGTGELFF. The CDR3 region has the DNA TGTGCCAGCAGTGACGGGGCGGGAGGGCCCGGCACCGGGGAGCTGTTTTTT.

A few counts support this clone. This chain uses TRBV6-4 with TRBJ2-1, with 11 bases aligning to TRBD2. With V trimmed by 4 bases and J by 7 bases, 6 bases remained unmatched. The CDR3 has 15 amino acids. Germline loops: CDR1 MRHNA, CDR2 SNTAGT. The CDR3 DNA reads TGTGCCAGCAGTGCACTAGCGGGAGAAGGGAATGAGCAGTTCTTC. It specifies CASSALAGEGNEQFF.

This clone has just one count. The chain combines TRBV7-2 with TRBJ2-7; TRBD2 agrees at 15 bases. The junction had 9 bases not matched to a gene; V was cut back by 5 bases and J by 4 bases. Germline loops: CDR1 SGHTA, CDR2 FQGNSA. CDR3 length: 17 residues. Written as DNA, the CDR3 is TGTGCCAGCAGCCCGCCCCTCGGGACTAGCGGGAGGTACGAGCAGTACTTC. The encoded protein is CASSPPLGTSGRYEQYF.

The chain employs TRBV7-9 and TRBJ2-7; D not resolved. V was trimmed by 7 bases and J by 4 bases, leaving 8 bases between them. Germline V gene lookup returns CDR1 SEHNR and CDR2 FQNEAQ (reference sequence). The CDR3 runs 11 residues. The chain's CDR3 is CASTSAYEQYF. In DNA form, the CDR3 reads TGTGCCAGCACTTCGGCTTACGAGCAGTACTTC. The whole variable domain, remainder taken from reference TRBV7-9 and TRBJ2-7, is DTGVSQNPRHKITKRGQNVTFRCDPISEHNRLYWYRQTLGQGPEFLTYFQNEAQLEKSRLLSDRFSAERPKGSFSTLEIQRTEQGDSAMYLCASTSAYEQYFGPGTRLTVT.

The CDR3 nucleotides are TGCAGCGTTTACAGGGATAGCACAGATACGCAGTATTTT. This translates into CSVYRDSTDTQYF. This chain links TRBV29-1 with TRBJ2-3; a weak D match, TRBD1 (6 bases). The ends were cut back, 5 bases at V and 0 bases at J, with 9 bases in the middle. Per germline, CDR1 SQVTM and CDR2 ANQGSEA. The CDR3 runs 13 residues.